The clone carrying this T cell receptor beta chain was observed once. The data were obtained in a study of early stage breast cancer tumors. The germline V and J ends were trimmed by 4 bases and 1 base, with 9 bases remaining between them. In germline, CDR1 is SGHRS, CDR2 YFSETQ. This CDR3 has 15 residues. Sequencing used immunoSEQ multiplex PCR; TCRdb keeps in-frame clones, though not all of them. Of over 40,000 clones listed, 78% are singletons. The rearrangement uses TRBV5-1 and TRBJ2-6; D remains ambiguous. The sample taken for sequencing was blood. This sequence originates from a person aged 40-50 years with breast cancer. The CDR3 DNA reads as TGCGCCAGCAGCGCTGGGGATTCTGGGGCCAACGTCCTGACTTTC. Encoded protein: CASSAGDSGANVLTF.